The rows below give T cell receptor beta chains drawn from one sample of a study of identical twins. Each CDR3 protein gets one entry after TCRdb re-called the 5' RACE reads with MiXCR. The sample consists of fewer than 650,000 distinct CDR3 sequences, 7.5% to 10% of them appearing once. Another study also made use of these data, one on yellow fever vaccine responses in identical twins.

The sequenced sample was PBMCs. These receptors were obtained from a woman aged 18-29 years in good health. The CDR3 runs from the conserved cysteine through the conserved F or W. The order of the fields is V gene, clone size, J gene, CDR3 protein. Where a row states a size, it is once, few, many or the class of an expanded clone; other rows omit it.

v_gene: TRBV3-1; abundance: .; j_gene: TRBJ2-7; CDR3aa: CASSQEFALGRIYEQYF
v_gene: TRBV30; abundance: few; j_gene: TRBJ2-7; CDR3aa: CAGGAGGRYEQYF
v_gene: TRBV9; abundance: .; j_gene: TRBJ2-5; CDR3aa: CASTPPPKPEICGTARSQTQYF
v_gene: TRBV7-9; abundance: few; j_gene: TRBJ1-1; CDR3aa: CASSLAARGGDTEAFF
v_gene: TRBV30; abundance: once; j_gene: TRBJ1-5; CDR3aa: CAWARGSQPQHF
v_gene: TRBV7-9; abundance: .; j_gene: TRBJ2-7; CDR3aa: CASSPSDRGHDEQYF
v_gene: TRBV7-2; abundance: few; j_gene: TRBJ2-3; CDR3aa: CASSAPGQGALDTQYF
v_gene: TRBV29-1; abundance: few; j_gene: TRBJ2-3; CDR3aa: CSATRQGRTDTQYF
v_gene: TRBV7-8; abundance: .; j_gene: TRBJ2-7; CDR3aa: CASSLPLAGATYEQYF
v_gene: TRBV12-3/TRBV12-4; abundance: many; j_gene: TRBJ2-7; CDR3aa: CASSLEWDRESYEQYF
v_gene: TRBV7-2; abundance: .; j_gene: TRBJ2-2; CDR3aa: CASSLATESAVTGELFF
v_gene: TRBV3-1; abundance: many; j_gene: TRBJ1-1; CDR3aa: CASSQVGGYDTEAFF
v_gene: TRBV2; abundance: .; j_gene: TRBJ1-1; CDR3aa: CASSESRQNTEAFF
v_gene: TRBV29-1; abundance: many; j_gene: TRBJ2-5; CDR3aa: CSVEDLGTELQTQYF
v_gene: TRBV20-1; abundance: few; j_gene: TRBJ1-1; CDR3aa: CSGRQGTNTEAFF
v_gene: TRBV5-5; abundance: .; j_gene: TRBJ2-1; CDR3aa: CASSGGTGGFDEQFF
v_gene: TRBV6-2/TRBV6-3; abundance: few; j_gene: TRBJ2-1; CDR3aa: CASSYGTSWALDEQFF
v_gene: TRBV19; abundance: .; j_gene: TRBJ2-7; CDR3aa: CASSAGLGTYEQYF
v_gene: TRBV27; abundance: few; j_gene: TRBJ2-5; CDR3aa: CASSSLLAAETQYF
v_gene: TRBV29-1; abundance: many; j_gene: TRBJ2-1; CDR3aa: CSVGPQGINEQFF
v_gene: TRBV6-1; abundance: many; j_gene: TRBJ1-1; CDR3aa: CATKQDLNTEAFF
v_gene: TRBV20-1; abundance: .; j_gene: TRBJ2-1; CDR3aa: CSASAGMASNEQFF
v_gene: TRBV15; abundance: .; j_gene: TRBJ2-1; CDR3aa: CATSRDKGTKFF
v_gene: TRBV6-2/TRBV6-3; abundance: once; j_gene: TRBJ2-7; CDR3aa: CASSYGQGWYF
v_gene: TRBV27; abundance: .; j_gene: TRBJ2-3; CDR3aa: CASTGSGGPTDTQYF
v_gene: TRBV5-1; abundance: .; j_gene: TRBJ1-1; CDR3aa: CASSLSMGQAEAFF
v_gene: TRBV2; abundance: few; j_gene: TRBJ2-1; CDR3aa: CASTDRREATSGTTNEQFF
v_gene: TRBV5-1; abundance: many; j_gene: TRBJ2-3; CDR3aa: CASSLGQGVGDTQYF
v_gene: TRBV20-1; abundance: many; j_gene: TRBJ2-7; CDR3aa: CSASRDRGYEQYF
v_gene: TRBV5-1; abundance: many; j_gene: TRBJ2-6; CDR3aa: CASSPATGASGANVLTF
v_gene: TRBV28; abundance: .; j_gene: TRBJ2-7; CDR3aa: CASSLLSGGDHEQYF
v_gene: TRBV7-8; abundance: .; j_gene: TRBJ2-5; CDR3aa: CASSFKASGTQETQYF
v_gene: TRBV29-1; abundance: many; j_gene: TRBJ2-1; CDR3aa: CSSGGVRNEQFF
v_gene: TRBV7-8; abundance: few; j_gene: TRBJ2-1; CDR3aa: CASLGGGPGGNEQFF
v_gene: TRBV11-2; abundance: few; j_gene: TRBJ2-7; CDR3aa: CASSTGGTRFLHEQYF
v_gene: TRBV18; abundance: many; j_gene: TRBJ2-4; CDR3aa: CASSALAGGSNIQYF
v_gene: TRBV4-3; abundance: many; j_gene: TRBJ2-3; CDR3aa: CASRDDTDTQYF
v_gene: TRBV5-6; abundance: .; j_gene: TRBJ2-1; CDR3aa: CASSFFNEQFF
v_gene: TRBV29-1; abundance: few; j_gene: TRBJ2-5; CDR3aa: CSVTGDRGDRETQYF
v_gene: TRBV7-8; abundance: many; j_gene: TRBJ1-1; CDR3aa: CASSLRTGEAFF